The T cell receptor beta chain under discussion was sequenced for a study of shared clonotypes between healthy human individuals. Study findings and constraints: Genetic and exposure-history diversity was limited by the few donors.

The V and J ends lost 0 bases and 0 bases respectively, with 12 bases between them. The CDR3 extends over 16 amino acids. Per germline, CDR1 SGHKS and CDR2 YYEKEE (reference sequence). Naivety among CD8 cells was defined by CD45RO negativity and positive CCR7 selection, thereby excluding terminally differentiated effector memory CD45RA+ cells. Only Caucasian adults living in Nashville, Tennessee served as donors. Concerning this clone: The antigen is unknown.

The deep-level immunoSEQ assay was used. Original processing notes: ImmunoSEQ output lacked quality scores and full-length reads, limiting matched filtering. The assay was immunoSEQ multiplex PCR, and TCRdb's table has in-frame clones only and misses some. The V and J calls and the clone size are those of that table, but D and trimming were determined from the DNA. The data show around 2,000,000 clones, roughly 94% seen once. Sequences were obtained from naive CD8+ T cells sorted from blood. This sequence joins TRBV5-5 and TRBJ1-1; D ambiguous. The sequence derives from a man aged 18 to 35 in good health. For the CDR3, the DNA is TGTGCCAGCAGCTTGGAAGGAGCTGGCATGAACACTGAAGCTTTCTTT. As protein: CASSLEGAGMNTEAFF.